Below are 8 T cell receptor beta chains sequenced from a single sample in a study of technical replicates of blood from several donors. The data were produced by immunoSEQ multiplex PCR, yet TCRdb's version contains in-frame clones alone and is incomplete. This sample yields about 93,000 clones, of which roughly 96% are seen a single time; 0.2% to 0.3% belongs to the top ten. Input material: T cells isolated from PBMCs. The origin of the receptors is a human donor in good health.

The genes are TRBV12-5 and TRBJ1-2; D gene uncertain. CDR1 and CDR2 (germline): LGHNT, FRNRAP. The CDR3 runs 14 residues. With 6 bases removed from V and 7 bases from J, the gap between germline ends came to 18 bases. CDR3 DNA sequence: TGTGCTAGTGGACCGGGGTCTAGGTTAAGTGGCTACACCTTC. Protein sequence: CASGPGSRLSGYTF.

The CDR3 reads CASSALGQGSDEQYF. As DNA, the CDR3 is TGTGCCAGCAGTGCCCTAGGACAGGGGTCTGACGAGCAGTACTTC. This sequence joins TRBV2 and TRBJ2-7; 9 bases map to TRBD1. V lost 4 bases and J lost 5; bases outside the gene matches: 9. CDR1 SNHLY and CDR2 FYNNEI come from the germline V gene. The CDR3 totals 15 residues.

This chain joins TRBV7-3 and TRBJ2-1; possibly TRBD1 for D (5 bases). CDR1 is SGHTA, CDR2 FQGTGA, per germline. Trimming pared 1 base from V and 6 bases from J, leaving 10 bases between. The CDR3 runs 14 residues. CDR3 sequence: CASSLIGQGNEQFF. Here the CDR3 DNA reads TGTGCCAGCAGCTTAATCGGTCAGGGCAATGAGCAGTTCTTC.

J is TRBJ2-5 and V is TRBV5-4; TRBD2 matches at 14 bases. Looked up from germline, CDR1 is SGHNT and CDR2 is YYREEE (reference sequence). CDR3 size: 16 residues. The V segment lost 0 bases and the J segment 5 bases; nucleotides outside the gene matches: 3. The CDR3 protein is CASSLGLAGGLETQYF. The CDR3 DNA reads TGTGCCAGCAGCTTGGGACTAGCGGGAGGGCTCGAGACCCAGTACTTC.

The chain couples TRBV7-2 to TRBJ2-7, with D perhaps matching TRBD2 (6 bases). The CDR3 is 13 amino acids. Looked up from germline, CDR1 is SGHTA and CDR2 is FQGNSA. The germline V and J ends were trimmed by 5 bases and 6 bases, with 14 bases remaining between them. The CDR3 region is CASSPPLAPEQYF. The CDR3 DNA reads TGTGCCAGCAGCCCCCCCCTAGCGCCCGAGCAGTACTTC.

The V and J genes are TRBV5-5 and TRBJ2-7, with 7 bases lining up with TRBD1. The germline gives CDR1 SGHKS, CDR2 YYEKEE (reference sequence). Trimming cost V 6 bases and J 6 bases; bases outside gene matches: 15. The CDR3 contains 15 residues. The CDR3 here is CASTPEKGASVEQYF. DNA of the CDR3: TGTGCCAGCACCCCCGAAAAGGGGGCTTCCGTCGAGCAGTACTTC.

The chain uses TRBV7-9 and TRBJ2-1; 12 nucleotides align to TRBD2. J was trimmed by 9 bases and V by 5 bases; bases with no gene match: 8. The CDR3 runs 15 residues. The V gene's germline CDR1 is SEHNR and CDR2 FQNEAQ (reference sequence). In DNA form, the CDR3 reads TGTGCCAGCAGCAGCGGACTAGCGGGATATGTTGAGCAGTTCTTC. It codes for CASSSGLAGYVEQFF.

V gene TRBV7-9 combines with J gene TRBJ2-6; 9 nucleotides align to TRBD1. CDR1 is SEHNR and CDR2 is FQNEAQ in the germline V gene (reference sequence). The CDR3 covers 19 residues. The V and J ends lost 3 bases and 0 bases, in that order; junction bases with no gene match: 9. The CDR3 sequence: CASSFNMGQGNSGANVLTF. The DNA for the CDR3 is TGTGCCAGCAGCTTTAATATGGGACAGGGAAACTCTGGGGCCAACGTCCTGACTTTC.